This T cell receptor beta chain was recovered during a study of beta chain features in type 1 diabetes. The trim removed 5 bases at V and 5 bases at J, leaving 3 bases unmatched. The CDR3 loop spans 13 amino acids. CDR1 and CDR2 (germline): SGHTA, FQGTGA. This clone was counted only a few times. The same CDR3 also results from other DNA sequences found in this sample. Of the isolated RNA, all was reverse transcribed, and so the sequenced material was expressed TCRB transcripts. Some clones are missing from TCRdb's copy, which holds only in-frame ones; the method was immunoSEQ multiplex PCR. The data contain around 300,000 clones, approximately 10% of them singletons.

V usage is TRBV7-3 and J usage is TRBJ2-5; 9 nucleotides align to TRBD1. Sequenced sample: naive CD4+ T cells from blood. The clonotype originates from a woman in her 30s in good health. The CDR3 loop reads CASSTGQGETQYF. DNA of the CDR3: TGTGCCAGCAGCACCGGACAGGGGGAGACCCAGTACTTC.